This T cell receptor (beta chain) was profiled in a study of blood T cell repertoires in COVID-19. V shed 3 bases and J shed 0 bases, with 6 bases lying between them. Germline values: CDR1 KGHSH, CDR2 LQKENI. There are 15 residues in the CDR3. The count of this clone is one. The table came from immunoSEQ multiplex PCR; TCRdb's copy has only in-frame clones and leaves some out. The sample has 200,000 to 250,000 clones, roughly 80% seen once. The chain links TRBV18 to TRBJ2-6; D call uncertain. This TCR derives from a woman aged 80 or older with COVID-19, enrolled during active disease. Sequenced sample: peripheral blood. CDR3 nucleotide sequence: TGTGCCAGCTCACCTCAGGCCTCTGGGGCCAACGTCCTGACTTTC. This translates into CASSPQASGANVLTF.